The rows below give T cell receptor beta chains drawn from one sample of a study of radiotherapy plus CTLA-4 blockade in lung cancer. The data were produced by immunoSEQ multiplex PCR, yet TCRdb's version contains in-frame clones alone and is incomplete. Among around 63,000 clones listed, 60% to 80% were seen once. The sample in question was peripheral blood, obtained from a patient treated with radiotherapy plus ipilimumab. Receptors originate from a human donor with non-small cell lung cancer whose response to radiotherapy plus ipilimumab could not be evaluated. Some clones in this sample may be carry-over from other donors' samples. The CDR3 runs from the conserved cysteine through the conserved F or W. A D gene is named only where the DNA matches it firmly. For some rows the clone size is stated as once, few or many, or as a class when expanded; others skip it.

clone size	V gene	D gene	J gene	CDR3 length	CDR3 protein	CDR3 DNA
NA	TRBV27	NA	TRBJ2-2	15	CASSLSRRGLGELFF	TGTGCCAGCAGCCTTTCGAGGCGGGGTTTAGGGGAGCTGTTTTTT
NA	TRBV6-1	NA	TRBJ1-5	13	CASVRHLNQPQHF	TGTGCCAGTGTTCGACACCTTAATCAGCCCCAGCATTTT
NA	TRBV4-2	NA	TRBJ2-7	16	CASSQDLAGARYEQYF	TGTGCCAGCAGCCAAGATCTGGCGGGGGCCAGATACGAGCAGTACTTC
NA	TRBV18	TRBD1	TRBJ2-7	14	CASSPDRAAYEQYF	TGTGCCAGCTCGCCTGACAGGGCCGCCTACGAGCAGTACTTC
NA	TRBV25-1	TRBD2	TRBJ2-3	14	CASSELRGGRTQYF	TGTGCCAGCAGTGAACTGAGGGGAGGGCGAACGCAGTATTTT
NA	TRBV2	TRBD1	TRBJ1-2	14	CASRTGTGAPGYTF	TGTGCCAGCAGGACCGGGACAGGGGCTCCTGGCTACACCTTC
NA	TRBV2	TRBD1	TRBJ1-4	13	CASLQGAGEKLFF	TGTGCCAGCCTACAGGGGGCTGGAGAAAAACTGTTTTTT
NA	TRBV4-3	NA	TRBJ2-5	13	CASSQDRQETQYF	TGCGCCAGCAGCCAAGACAGGCAAGAGACCCAGTACTTC
NA	TRBV19	NA	TRBJ2-7	13	CASSPDSSYEQYF	TGTGCCAGTAGCCCGGACAGCTCCTACGAGCAGTACTTC
NA	TRBV6-5	NA	TRBJ2-7	13	CASRGLGSDEQYF	TGTGCCAGCAGGGGGTTGGGGAGCGACGAGCAGTACTTC
NA	TRBV11-2	NA	TRBJ2-7	12	CASSSGLYEQYF	TGTGCCAGCAGCTCTGGACTCTACGAGCAGTACTTC
few	TRBV7-9	NA	TRBJ1-4	13	CASSLGTLEKLFF	TGTGCCAGCAGCCTCGGGACACTAGAAAAACTGTTTTTT
NA	TRBV5-4	NA	TRBJ1-2	13	CASSLAGDYGYTF	TGTGCCAGCAGCTTGGCCGGGGACTATGGCTACACCTTC
NA	TRBV7-2	TRBD1	TRBJ1-1	14	CASSHDRVNTEAFF	TGTGCCAGCAGCCATGACAGGGTTAACACTGAAGCTTTCTTT
NA	TRBV6-1	NA	TRBJ1-6	13	CASKETVNSPLHF	TGTGCCAGCAAAGAGACAGTTAATTCACCCCTCCACTTT